A single TCR beta chain is shown here with its context. Its specificity is not known. Time point: recipient sample about 28 days before transplant, after cytoreduction. Recipient blood drawn about 28 days pretransplant and days 30, 100, 180 after. This record belongs to a study of T cell clonotyping in hematopoietic cell transplantation. Study-wide context: Pretransplant recipient samples were taken after cytoreduction. Study-level findings and limits: Graft donor and pretransplant recipient Inverse Simpson Index values predicted broader posttransplant TCR diversity. CD4 and CD8 repertoire contributions could not be separated without sorting.

Method: immunoSEQ multiplex PCR; TCRdb's copy keeps in-frame clones and lacks some. Of about 76,000 clones listed, 90% to 96% are singletons. CDR3 length equals 15 residues. With V trimmed by 8 bases and J by 4 bases, 11 bases remained unmatched. Germline V gene sequence: CDR1 SNHLY, CDR2 FYNNEI. The receptor comes from a woman aged 45-65 years with acute myeloid leukemia. Some clones in this sample may be carry-over from other donors' samples. The sequencing here drew on peripheral blood mononuclear cells, taken before stem cell transplant. The chain recombines TRBV2 with TRBJ1-2, with TRBD1 matching over 9 bases. The CDR3 protein is CASGTGFNLGYGYTF. CDR3 bases: TGTGCCAGCGGGACAGGGTTTAACCTCGGCTATGGCTACACCTTC. Complete variable domain (other parts from reference TRBV2 and TRBJ1-2): EPEVTQTPSHQVTQMGQEVILRCVPISNHLYFYWYRQILGQKVEFLVSFYNNEISEKSEIFDDQFSVERPDGSNFTLKIRSTKLEDSAMYFCASGTGFNLGYGYTFGSGTRLTVV.